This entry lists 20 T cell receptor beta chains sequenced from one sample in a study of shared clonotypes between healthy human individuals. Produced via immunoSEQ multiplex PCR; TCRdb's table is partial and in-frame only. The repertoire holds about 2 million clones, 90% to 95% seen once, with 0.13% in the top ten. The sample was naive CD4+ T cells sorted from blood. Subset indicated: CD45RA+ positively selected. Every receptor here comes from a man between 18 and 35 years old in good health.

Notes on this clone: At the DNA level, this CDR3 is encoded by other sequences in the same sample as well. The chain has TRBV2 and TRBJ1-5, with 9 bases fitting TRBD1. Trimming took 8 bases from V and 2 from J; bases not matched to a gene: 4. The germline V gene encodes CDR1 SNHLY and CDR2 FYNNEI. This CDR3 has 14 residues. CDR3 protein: CASSTGGGNQPQHF. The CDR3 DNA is TGTGCCAGCTCGACAGGGGGGGGCAATCAGCCCCAGCATTTT.

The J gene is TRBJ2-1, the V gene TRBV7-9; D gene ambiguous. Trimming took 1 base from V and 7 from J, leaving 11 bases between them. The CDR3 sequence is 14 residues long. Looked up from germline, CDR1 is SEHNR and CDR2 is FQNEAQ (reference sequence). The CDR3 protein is CASSLVSGENEQFF. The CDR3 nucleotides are TGTGCCAGCAGCTTAGTTTCAGGCGAAAATGAGCAGTTCTTC.

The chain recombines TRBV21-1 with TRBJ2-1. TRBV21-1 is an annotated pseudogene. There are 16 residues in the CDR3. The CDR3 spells CASSKLTHGPDNEQFF. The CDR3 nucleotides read TGTGCCAGCAGCAAACTAACTCACGGCCCGGACAATGAGCAGTTCTTC.

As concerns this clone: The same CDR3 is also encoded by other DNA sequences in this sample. Here the CDR3 DNA reads TGTGCCAGCAGTTTGCAGGGGCTGGGGGGCTACACCTTC. It is translated as CASSLQGLGGYTF. This chain uses TRBV27 with TRBJ1-2, with TRBD1 as a possible D gene (6 bases). Germline CDR1 MNHEY, CDR2 SMNVEV (reference sequence). The CDR3 totals 13 residues. The V end lost 3 bases, the J end lost 8 bases, and 13 bases lay between the germline ends.

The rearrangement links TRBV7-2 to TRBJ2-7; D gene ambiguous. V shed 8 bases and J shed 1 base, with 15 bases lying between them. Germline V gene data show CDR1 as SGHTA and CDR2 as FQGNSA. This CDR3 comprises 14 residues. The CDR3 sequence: CASGETSYSYEQYF. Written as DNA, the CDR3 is TGTGCCAGCGGCGAGACGTCTTATTCCTACGAGCAGTACTTC.

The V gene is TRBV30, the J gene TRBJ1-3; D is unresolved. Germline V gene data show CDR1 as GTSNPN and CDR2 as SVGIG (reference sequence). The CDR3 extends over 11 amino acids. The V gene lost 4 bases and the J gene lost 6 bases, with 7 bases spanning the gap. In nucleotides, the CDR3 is TGTGCCTGGAATCGGGAAAACACCATATATTTT. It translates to CAWNRENTIYF. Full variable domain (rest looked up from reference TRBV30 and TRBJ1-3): SQTIHQWPATLVQPVGSPLSLECTVEGTSNPNLYWYRQAAGRGLQLLFYSVGIGQISSEVPQNLSASRPQDRQFILSSKKLLLSDSGFYLCAWNRENTIYFGEGSWLTVV.

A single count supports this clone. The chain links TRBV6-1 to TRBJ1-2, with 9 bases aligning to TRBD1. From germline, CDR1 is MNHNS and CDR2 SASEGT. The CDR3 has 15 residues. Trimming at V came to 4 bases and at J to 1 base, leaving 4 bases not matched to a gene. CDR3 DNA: TGTGCCAGCAGTGGAGCGGACAGGGGTAACTATGGCTACACCTTC. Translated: CASSGADRGNYGYTF.

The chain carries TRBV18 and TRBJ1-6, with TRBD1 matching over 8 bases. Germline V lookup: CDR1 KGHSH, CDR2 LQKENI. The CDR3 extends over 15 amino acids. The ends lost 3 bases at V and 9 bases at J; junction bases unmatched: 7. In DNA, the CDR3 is TGTGCCAGCTCACCTTTAACACAGGGGGGTTCACCCCTCCACTTT. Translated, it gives CASSPLTQGGSPLHF.

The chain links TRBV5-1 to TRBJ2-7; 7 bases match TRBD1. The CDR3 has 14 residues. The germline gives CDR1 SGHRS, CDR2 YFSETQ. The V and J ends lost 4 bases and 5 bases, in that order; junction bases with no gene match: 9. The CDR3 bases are TGCGCCAGCAGCCTAACCGGGACAGTTAACGAGCAGTACTTC. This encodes CASSLTGTVNEQYF.

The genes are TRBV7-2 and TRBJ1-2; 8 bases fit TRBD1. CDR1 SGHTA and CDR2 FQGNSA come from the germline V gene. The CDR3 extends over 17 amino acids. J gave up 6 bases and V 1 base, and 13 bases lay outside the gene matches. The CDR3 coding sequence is TGTGCCAGCAGCTTAGTTGGCAGGGGGCTACCAAGGGATGGCTACACCTTC. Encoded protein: CASSLVGRGLPRDGYTF.

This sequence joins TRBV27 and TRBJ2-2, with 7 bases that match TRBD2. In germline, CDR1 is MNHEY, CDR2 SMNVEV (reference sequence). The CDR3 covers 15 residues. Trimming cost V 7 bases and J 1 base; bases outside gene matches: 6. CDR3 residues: CASNQAGLNTGELFF. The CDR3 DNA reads TGTGCCAGCAACCAAGCGGGGCTGAACACCGGGGAGCTGTTTTTT.

This chain's CDR3 is CASSQDQDLRGDGNTIYF. The CDR3 bases are TGCGCCAGCAGCCAAGATCAGGACCTTCGGGGGGATGGAAACACCATATATTTT. V and J are TRBV4-1 and TRBJ1-3; perhaps TRBD1 as D (5 bases). Germline loops: CDR1 MGHRA, CDR2 YSYEKL. The CDR3 length is 18 residues. Trimming left V 0 bases short and J 3 bases short, with 18 bases between.

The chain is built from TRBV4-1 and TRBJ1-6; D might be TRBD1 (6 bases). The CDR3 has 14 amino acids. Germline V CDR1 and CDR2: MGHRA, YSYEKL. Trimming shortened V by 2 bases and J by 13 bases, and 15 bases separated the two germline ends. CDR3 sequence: CASSQLGAGGPLHF. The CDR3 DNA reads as TGCGCCAGCAGCCAATTGGGGGCCGGGGGGCCCCTCCACTTT.

The CDR3 sequence: CASSMDRIANYGYTF. CDR3 sequence (DNA): TGTGCCAGCAGCATGGACAGAATAGCTAACTATGGCTACACCTTC. This chain connects TRBV6-5 to TRBJ1-2; a weak D match, TRBD1 (6 bases). The CDR3 extends over 15 amino acids. Germline-derived CDR1 and CDR2 are MNHEY and SVGAGI. Trimming stripped 6 bases from V and 0 bases from J, with 14 bases between.

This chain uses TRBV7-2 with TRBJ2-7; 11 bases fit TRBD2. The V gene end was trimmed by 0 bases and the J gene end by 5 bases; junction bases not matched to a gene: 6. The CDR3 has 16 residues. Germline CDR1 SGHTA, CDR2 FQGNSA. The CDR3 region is CASSLAPTSGNDEQYF. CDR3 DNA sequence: TGTGCCAGCAGCTTAGCGCCGACTAGCGGGAACGACGAGCAGTACTTC.

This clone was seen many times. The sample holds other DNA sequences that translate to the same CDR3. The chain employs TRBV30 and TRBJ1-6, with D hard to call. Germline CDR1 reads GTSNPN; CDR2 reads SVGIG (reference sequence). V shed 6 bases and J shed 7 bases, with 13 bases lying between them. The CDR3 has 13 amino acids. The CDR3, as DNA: TGTGCCTGCCTGCCAGAGAGAAATTCACCCCTCCACTTT. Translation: CACLPERNSPLHF.

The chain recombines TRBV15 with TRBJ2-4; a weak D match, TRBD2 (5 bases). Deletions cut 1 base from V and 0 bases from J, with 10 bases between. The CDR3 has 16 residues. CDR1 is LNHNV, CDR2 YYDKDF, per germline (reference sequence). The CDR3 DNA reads TGTGCCACCAGCAGAGGGGGAGCGGTAGCCAAAAACATTCAGTACTTC. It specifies CATSRGGAVAKNIQYF. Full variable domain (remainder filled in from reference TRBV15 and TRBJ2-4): DAMVIQNPRYQVTQFGKPVTLSCSQTLNHNVMYWYQQKSSQAPKLLFHYYDKDFNNEADTPDNFQSRRPNTSFCFLDIRSPGLGDTAMYLCATSRGGAVAKNIQYFGAGTRLSVL.

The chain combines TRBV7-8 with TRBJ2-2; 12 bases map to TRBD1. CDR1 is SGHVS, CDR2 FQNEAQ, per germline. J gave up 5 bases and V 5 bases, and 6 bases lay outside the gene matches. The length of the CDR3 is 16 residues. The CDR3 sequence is CASSTRDRGLTGELFF. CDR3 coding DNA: TGTGCCAGCAGCACCCGGGACAGGGGGCTGACCGGGGAGCTGTTTTTT.

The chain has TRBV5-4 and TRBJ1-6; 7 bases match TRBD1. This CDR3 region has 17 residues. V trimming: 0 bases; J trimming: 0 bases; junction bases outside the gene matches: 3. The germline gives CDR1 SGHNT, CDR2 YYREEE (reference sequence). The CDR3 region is CASSLGQGGSYNSPLHF. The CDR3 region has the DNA TGTGCCAGCAGCTTGGGACAGGGAGGCTCCTATAATTCACCCCTCCACTTT. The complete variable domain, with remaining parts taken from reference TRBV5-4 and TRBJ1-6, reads ETGVTQSPTHLIKTRGQQVTLRCSSQSGHNTVSWYQQALGQGPQFIFQYYREEENGRGNFPPRFSGLQFPNYSSELNVNALELDDSALYLCASSLGQGGSYNSPLHFGNGTRLTVT.

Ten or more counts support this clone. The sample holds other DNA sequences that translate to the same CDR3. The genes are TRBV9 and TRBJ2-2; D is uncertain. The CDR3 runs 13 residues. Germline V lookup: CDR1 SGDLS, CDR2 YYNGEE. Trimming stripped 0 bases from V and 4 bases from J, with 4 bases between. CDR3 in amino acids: CASSVGGTGELFF. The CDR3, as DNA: TGTGCCAGCAGCGTAGGAGGCACCGGGGAGCTGTTTTTT.